This T cell receptor (beta chain) was captured by sequencing in a study of blood T cell repertoires in COVID-19. Some clones are missing from TCRdb's copy, which holds only in-frame ones; the method was immunoSEQ multiplex PCR. Among around 300,000 clones listed, 89% were seen once. The sample consisted of peripheral blood. This receptor was taken from a man aged 45 to 65 with acute or convalescent COVID-19.

The CDR3 loop is CASSPDRGDFEQYF. In DNA form, the CDR3 reads TGTGCCAGCAGCCCGGACAGGGGAGATTTCGAGCAGTACTTC. The chain links TRBV5-4 to TRBJ2-7, with 9 bases matching TRBD1. With V trimmed by 4 bases and J by 6 bases, 8 bases remained unmatched. Germline V gene sequence: CDR1 SGHNT, CDR2 YYREEE (reference sequence). The CDR3 consists of 14 residues.